This entry lists 2 T cell receptor beta chains sequenced from one sample in a study of OX40 agonist ivuxolimab in advanced cancers. Clones were read by immunoSEQ multiplex PCR, and TCRdb kept only the in-frame ones, dropping some. The sample has around 50,000 clones; approximately 79% are singletons. Sequencing was performed on CD4+ or CD8+ T cells sorted from blood, taken in a trial of the OX40 agonist ivuxolimab. The receptors derive from an adult with an advanced solid tumor such as melanoma, head and neck, liver or kidney cancer.

The chain recombines TRBV7-2 with TRBJ2-3, with 8 bases fitting TRBD2. Germline lookup yields CDR1 SGHTA and CDR2 FQGNSA. This CDR3 is 15 amino acids long. J lost 5 bases, V lost 5 bases, and 9 bases had no gene match. The CDR3 bases are TGTGCCAGCAGCCCGCCGGGACTAGTTGTAGATACGCAGTATTTT. Residues: CASSPPGLVVDTQYF.

The V gene is TRBV7-9, the J gene TRBJ1-2; D possibly corresponds to TRBD1 (6 bases). CDR3 length equals 16 residues. The germline V gene has CDR1 SEHNR and CDR2 FQNEAQ (reference sequence). Trimming shortened V by 5 bases and J by 0 bases, and 16 bases separated the two germline ends. The CDR3 loop is CASSLGGGQTNYGYTF. The CDR3, as DNA: TGTGCCAGCAGCCTGGGTGGGGGACAAACTAACTATGGCTACACCTTC.